This T cell receptor (beta chain) was sequenced for a study of cytomegalovirus exposure and HLA in healthy donors. Across the study: Out of 398 genotyped donors, less than 90% belonged to the Caucasian-associated ancestry cluster.

Germline-derived CDR1 and CDR2 are SNHLY and FYNNEI. The CDR3 is made up of 15 amino acids. The V gene lost 6 bases and the J gene lost 3 bases, with 16 bases spanning the gap. The study ran its PCR with 60 Vbeta and 13 Jbeta primers. Clones were read by immunoSEQ multiplex PCR, and TCRdb kept only the in-frame ones, dropping some. The sample includes about 130,000 clones, about 8.5% of them seen just once. The sequencing sample was made of PBMCs. The chain uses TRBV2 and TRBJ2-3; D may be TRBD1 (6 bases). The sequence was obtained from a man between 40 and 49 years old in good health and CMV-seronegative. Here the CDR3 DNA reads TGTGCCAGCAGCCAAGACCAGAGGGGGACAGATACGCAGTATTTT. It translates to CASSQDQRGTDTQYF.